Listed below are T cell receptor beta chains from one sample, sequenced in a study of CD8 T cells in Susac syndrome. TCRdb reprocessed the immunoSEQ multiplex PCR reads via MiXCR and lists one record per CDR3 protein. The sample consists of under 200,000 distinct CDR3 sequences, 85% to 95% of them appearing once. Sequences were obtained from CD4+ T cells from PBMCs. The receptors here all came from a human donor in good health. CDR3s include the opening cysteine and the closing phenylalanine or tryptophan. D genes are given only for firm matches. Where a row states a size, it is once, few, many or the class of an expanded clone; other rows omit it.

clone size | J gene | D gene | V gene | CDR3 protein | CDR3 DNA
- | TRBJ2-7 | - | TRBV15 | CATSREQGPFYEQYF | TGTGCCACCAGCAGAGAGCAGGGCCCTTTCTACGAGCAGTACTTC
- | TRBJ2-1 | TRBD2 | TRBV2 | CASSGTSTPEQFF | TGTGCCAGCAGCGGGACTAGCACTCCTGAGCAGTTCTTC
- | TRBJ2-5 | - | TRBV7-8 | CASSFALRETQYF | TGTGCCAGCAGCTTTGCCCTGCGAGAGACCCAGTACTTC
- | TRBJ2-5 | - | TRBV2 | CASTVQETQYF | TGTGCCAGCACAGTCCAAGAGACCCAGTACTTC
- | TRBJ1-2 | - | TRBV12-3/TRBV12-4 | CASSPRRGDYGYTF | TGTGCCAGCAGCCCGAGGCGGGGTGACTATGGCTACACCTTC
- | TRBJ1-2 | - | TRBV23-1 | CASSQSGQGPSHGYTF | TGCGCCAGCAGTCAATCGGGGCAGGGGCCTTCGCATGGCTACACCTTC
once | TRBJ2-2 | - | TRBV29-1 | CSVEDGSANTGELFF | TGCAGCGTTGAAGATGGGAGCGCGAACACCGGGGAGCTGTTTTTT
- | TRBJ2-5 | TRBD1 | TRBV2 | CASSAQGASETQYF | TGTGCCAGCAGTGCACAGGGGGCATCAGAGACCCAGTACTTC
- | TRBJ1-1 | - | TRBV30 | CAWTPGRKNTEAFF | TGTGCCTGGACCCCGGGACGGAAGAACACTGAAGCTTTCTTT
- | TRBJ2-1 | - | TRBV20-1 | CSAEGGGGAAGEQFF | TGCAGTGCCGAAGGGGGCGGGGGCGCTGCAGGTGAGCAGTTCTTC
- | TRBJ2-3 | TRBD1 | TRBV29-1 | CSVSPYRGPTDTQYF | TGCAGCGTTTCGCCATACAGGGGGCCCACAGATACGCAGTATTTT
once | TRBJ2-3 | TRBD2 | TRBV9 | CASSVGLAASTDTQYF | TGTGCCAGCAGCGTAGGACTAGCCGCCAGCACAGATACGCAGTATTTT
- | TRBJ1-3 | - | TRBV9 | CASSVGEVSGNTIYF | TGTGCCAGCAGCGTAGGGGAGGTCTCTGGAAACACCATATATTTT
- | TRBJ1-2 | - | TRBV7-2 | CASSIWGSGYTF | TGTGCCAGCAGCATATGGGGGAGTGGCTACACCTTC
- | TRBJ2-2 | - | TRBV15 | CATSRGWSNLNTGELFF | TGTGCCACCAGCAGAGGGTGGTCCAATCTCAACACCGGGGAGCTGTTTTTT
once | TRBJ1-2 | - | TRBV30 | CAWSGHRQDGYTF | TGTGCCTGGAGTGGACACCGACAGGATGGCTACACCTTC
once | TRBJ2-1 | - | TRBV28 | CASSPSGNVYDEQFF | TGTGCCAGCAGCCCGTCAGGGAATGTCTACGATGAGCAGTTCTTC
- | TRBJ2-5 | - | TRBV27 | CASSLRRQETQYF | TGTGCCAGCAGTTTACGCCGGCAAGAGACCCAGTACTTC
- | TRBJ2-5 | TRBD2 | TRBV25-1 | CASSVRREEGTGTQYF | TGTGCCAGCAGTGTGAGGCGGGAGGAGGGAACGGGGACCCAGTACTTC
- | TRBJ1-5 | - | TRBV12-3/TRBV12-4 | CASSFLGSNQPQHF | TGTGCCAGCAGTTTCCTGGGCAGCAATCAGCCCCAGCATTTT
- | TRBJ1-5 | - | TRBV20-1 | CSARYGRNSNQPQHF | TGCAGTGCTAGATATGGCAGAAATAGCAATCAGCCCCAGCATTTT
- | TRBJ2-1 | TRBD2 | TRBV5-1 | CASRKTSGDNEQFF | TGCGCCAGCAGAAAGACTAGCGGAGACAATGAGCAGTTCTTC
- | TRBJ2-1 | TRBD1 | TRBV4-1 | CASSQEGATGSSYNEQFF | TGCGCCAGCAGCCAAGAGGGAGCGACAGGGAGTTCCTACAATGAGCAGTTCTTC
- | TRBJ1-2 | TRBD1 | TRBV27 | CASSSVDRIIYGYTF | TGTGCCAGCAGTTCAGTGGACAGGATCATCTATGGCTACACCTTC
- | TRBJ2-1 | - | TRBV12-3/TRBV12-4 | CASSLGFGGGEQFF | TGTGCCAGCAGTTTAGGGTTCGGGGGCGGGGAGCAGTTCTTC
- | TRBJ2-3 | TRBD2 | TRBV4-1 | CASSPGDSGGFTDTQYF | TGCGCCAGCAGCCCCGGAGATAGCGGGGGATTCACAGATACGCAGTATTTT
- | TRBJ2-1 | - | TRBV23-1 | CASSQPGAIEQFF | TGCGCCAGCAGTCAACCAGGGGCCATTGAGCAGTTCTTC
- | TRBJ2-3 | TRBD2 | TRBV20-1 | CSARVSSGGDMSSDTQYF | TGCAGTGCTAGAGTGTCAAGCGGGGGGGATATGAGCTCAGATACGCAGTATTTT
- | TRBJ2-3 | - | TRBV29-1 | CSVDMRGRGTDTQYF | TGCAGCGTTGACATGCGGGGTCGCGGCACAGATACGCAGTATTTT
- | TRBJ2-5 | - | TRBV6-5 | CASRRKGLSQEAQYF | TGTGCCAGCAGGCGGAAGGGACTCTCCCAAGAGGCCCAGTACTTC
- | TRBJ1-5 | - | TRBV15 | CATSRGGPPNQPQHF | TGTGCCACCAGCAGAGGCGGACCGCCAAATCAGCCCCAGCATTTT
- | TRBJ1-2 | TRBD1 | TRBV29-1 | CSVVRDRDNSGGYTF | TGCAGCGTTGTAAGGGACAGGGACAATTCAGGTGGCTACACCTTC
once | TRBJ2-1 | - | TRBV20-1 | CSARWSQEQFF | TGCAGTGCACGATGGAGTCAGGAGCAGTTCTTC
- | TRBJ1-2 | - | TRBV10-3 | CAITGSANYGYTF | TGTGCCATCACGGGCAGTGCTAACTATGGCTACACCTTC
- | TRBJ1-5 | - | TRBV19 | CASSIGGGQPQHF | TGTGCCAGTAGTATAGGAGGAGGCCAGCCCCAGCATTTT
- | TRBJ1-1 | - | TRBV7-9 | CASSRSQGLNTEAFF | TGTGCCAGCAGTCGATCTCAGGGGCTGAACACTGAAGCTTTCTTT
- | TRBJ2-7 | - | TRBV7-9 | CASRDGGEQYF | TGTGCCAGCAGAGACGGGGGCGAGCAGTACTTC
- | TRBJ1-2 | - | TRBV20-1 | CSAEGGESASAYGYTF | TGCAGTGCCGAAGGAGGGGAATCGGCTTCTGCCTATGGCTACACCTTC
- | TRBJ1-1 | - | TRBV5-4 | CASSQDRVVVTEAFF | TGTGCCAGCAGCCAAGACAGAGTGGTTGTGACTGAAGCTTTCTTT
- | TRBJ2-3 | - | TRBV28 | CASGSPGVMADTQYF | TGTGCCAGCGGTTCCCCAGGGGTAATGGCAGATACGCAGTATTTT
- | TRBJ2-5 | - | TRBV15 | CATSIGGAGQETQYF | TGTGCCACCAGCATAGGTGGGGCGGGACAAGAGACCCAGTACTTC
- | TRBJ1-1 | - | TRBV29-1 | CSVRQTNTEAFF | TGCAGCGTCAGGCAGACGAACACTGAAGCTTTCTTT
once | TRBJ1-5 | TRBD1 | TRBV20-1 | CSAAGQGNQPQHF | TGCAGTGCGGCAGGACAGGGGAATCAGCCCCAGCATTTT
- | TRBJ2-1 | TRBD2 | TRBV4-1 | CASSQDSTSGFYNEQFF | TGCGCCAGCAGCCAAGATTCGACTAGCGGTTTCTACAATGAGCAGTTCTTC
- | TRBJ2-7 | - | TRBV29-1 | CSVGSAREQYF | TGCAGCGTTGGAAGCGCTCGAGAGCAGTACTTC
- | TRBJ2-5 | - | TRBV5-1 | CASSSGPSEETQYF | TGCGCCAGCAGCTCGGGCCCTAGCGAAGAGACCCAGTACTTC
- | TRBJ1-2 | TRBD1 | TRBV5-4 | CASSLINDRAGYTF | TGTGCCAGCAGCCTGATAAACGACAGGGCTGGCTACACCTTC
- | TRBJ2-1 | TRBD2 | TRBV6-6 | CASSPNIAGRNEQFF | TGTGCCAGCAGTCCCAATATAGCGGGACGCAATGAGCAGTTCTTC
- | TRBJ1-2 | - | TRBV7-2 | CASSLENGIYGYTF | TGTGCCAGCAGCTTAGAGAACGGAATCTATGGCTACACCTTC
- | TRBJ1-2 | TRBD1 | TRBV12-3/TRBV12-4 | CASTFSGQPNYGYTF | TGTGCCAGCACTTTCTCGGGACAGCCTAACTATGGCTACACCTTC
- | TRBJ1-5 | - | TRBV27 | CASSLSKGGNQPQHF | TGTGCCAGCAGTTTATCGAAGGGGGGCAATCAGCCCCAGCATTTT
- | TRBJ1-1 | TRBD1 | TRBV5-6 | CASSPAPGQQNTEAFF | TGTGCCAGCAGCCCCGCCCCGGGACAGCAGAACACTGAAGCTTTCTTT
once | TRBJ2-5 | - | TRBV27 | CASSSGIVETQYF | TGTGCCAGCAGTTCTGGAATCGTGGAGACCCAGTACTTC
- | TRBJ1-1 | - | TRBV2 | CASSEVRWGAFF | TGTGCCAGCAGTGAGGTTCGATGGGGAGCTTTCTTT
- | TRBJ2-6 | - | TRBV9 | CASSADPSPANVLTF | TGTGCCAGCAGCGCCGACCCCTCCCCGGCCAACGTCCTGACTTTC
- | TRBJ2-3 | TRBD1 | TRBV12-3/TRBV12-4 | CASSLDGTGIRDTQYF | TGTGCCAGCAGTTTAGATGGGACAGGGATTAGAGATACGCAGTATTTT
few | TRBJ2-5 | - | TRBV7-8 | CASSLAVQETQYF | TGTGCCAGCAGCCTGGCGGTACAAGAGACCCAGTACTTC
once | TRBJ1-5 | TRBD1 | TRBV7-2 | CASSLGGTETQPQHF | TGTGCCAGCAGCTTAGGGGGGACAGAAACCCAGCCCCAGCATTTT
- | TRBJ2-7 | TRBD1 | TRBV9 | CASSVAGTGTYEQYF | TGTGCCAGCAGCGTAGCAGGGACAGGGACCTACGAGCAGTACTTC